This T cell receptor (beta chain) was obtained from a study of blood T cell repertoires in COVID-19. Participants were aged about 18 to 95 years, lived in roughly 23 US areas, and enrolled virtually. Clinical history as reported by participants underpinned cohort assignment. A COVID-19 case had been met by exposed participants during the 2 weeks before study entry. Germline trimming cut 3 bases from V and 5 bases from J; bases unmatched to any gene: 6. From germline, CDR1 is MDHEN and CDR2 SYDVKM. The CDR3 extends over 15 amino acids. Only in-frame clones appear in the TCRdb table, and some are missing; sequencing was by immunoSEQ multiplex PCR. Here the sample spans 300,000 to 350,000 clones, about 88% being singletons.

V and J are TRBV28 and TRBJ1-4, with 7 bases lining up with TRBD1. Sequenced material: PBMCs or T cells enriched from blood (not recorded which). The clonotype originates from a woman aged 30 to 39 who had been exposed to COVID-19. The CDR3 DNA sequence: TGTGCCAGCAGTTTCCCCGGGACAGTGAATGAAAAACTGTTTTTT. Protein sequence: CASSFPGTVNEKLFF.